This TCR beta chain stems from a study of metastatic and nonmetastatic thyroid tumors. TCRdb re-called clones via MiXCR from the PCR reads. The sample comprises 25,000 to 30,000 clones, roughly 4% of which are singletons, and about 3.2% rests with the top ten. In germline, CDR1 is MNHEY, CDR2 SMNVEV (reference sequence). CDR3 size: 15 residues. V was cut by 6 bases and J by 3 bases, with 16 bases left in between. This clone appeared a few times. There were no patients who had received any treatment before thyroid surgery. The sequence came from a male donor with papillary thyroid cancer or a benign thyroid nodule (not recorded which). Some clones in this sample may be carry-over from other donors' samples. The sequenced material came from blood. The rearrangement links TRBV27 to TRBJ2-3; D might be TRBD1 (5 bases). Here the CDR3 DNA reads TGTGCCAGCAGATCGGCGACAGTAGGGACAGATACGCAGTATTTT. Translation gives CASRSATVGTDTQYF.